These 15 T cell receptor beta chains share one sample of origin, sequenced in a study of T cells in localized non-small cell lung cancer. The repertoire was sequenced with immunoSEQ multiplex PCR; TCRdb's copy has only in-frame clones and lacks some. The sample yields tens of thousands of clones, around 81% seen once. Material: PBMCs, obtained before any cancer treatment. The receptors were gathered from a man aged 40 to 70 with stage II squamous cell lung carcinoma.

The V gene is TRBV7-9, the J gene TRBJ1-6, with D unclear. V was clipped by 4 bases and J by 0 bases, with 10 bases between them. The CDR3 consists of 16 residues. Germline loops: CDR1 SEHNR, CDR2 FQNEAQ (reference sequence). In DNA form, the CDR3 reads TGTGCCAGCAGCTCTCGGCGGAGCTCCTATAATTCACCCCTCCACTTT. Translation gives CASSSRRSSYNSPLHF.

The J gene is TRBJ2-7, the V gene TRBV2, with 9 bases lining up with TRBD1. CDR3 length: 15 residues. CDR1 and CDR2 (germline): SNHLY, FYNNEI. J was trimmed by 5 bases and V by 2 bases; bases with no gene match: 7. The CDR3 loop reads CASSESVWDRDEQYF. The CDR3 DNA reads TGTGCCAGCAGTGAATCCGTTTGGGACAGGGACGAGCAGTACTTC.

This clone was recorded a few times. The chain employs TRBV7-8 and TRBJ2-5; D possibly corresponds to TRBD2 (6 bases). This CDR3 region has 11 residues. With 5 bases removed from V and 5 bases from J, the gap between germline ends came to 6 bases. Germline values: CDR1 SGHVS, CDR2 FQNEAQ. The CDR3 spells CASSRGETQYF. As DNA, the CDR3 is TGTGCCAGCAGCCGGGGGGAGACCCAGTACTTC.

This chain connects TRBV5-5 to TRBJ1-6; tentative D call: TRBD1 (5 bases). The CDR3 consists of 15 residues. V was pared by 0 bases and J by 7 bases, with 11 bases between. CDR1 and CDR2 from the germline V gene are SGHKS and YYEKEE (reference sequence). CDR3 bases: TGTGCCAGCAGCTTGGACGCAGGGAACAATTCACCCCTCCACTTT. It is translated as CASSLDAGNNSPLHF.

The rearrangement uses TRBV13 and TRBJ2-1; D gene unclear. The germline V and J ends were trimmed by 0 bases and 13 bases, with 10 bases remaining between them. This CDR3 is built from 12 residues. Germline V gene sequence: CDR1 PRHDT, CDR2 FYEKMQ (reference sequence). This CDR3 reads CASSLGTWAQFF. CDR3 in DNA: TGTGCCAGCAGCTTAGGTACGTGGGCACAGTTCTTC.

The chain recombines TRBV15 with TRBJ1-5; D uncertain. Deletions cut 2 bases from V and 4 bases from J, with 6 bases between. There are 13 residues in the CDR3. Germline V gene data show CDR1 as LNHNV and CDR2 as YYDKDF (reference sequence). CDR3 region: CATSRQENQPQHF. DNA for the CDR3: TGTGCCACCAGCAGACAGGAGAATCAGCCCCAGCATTTT.

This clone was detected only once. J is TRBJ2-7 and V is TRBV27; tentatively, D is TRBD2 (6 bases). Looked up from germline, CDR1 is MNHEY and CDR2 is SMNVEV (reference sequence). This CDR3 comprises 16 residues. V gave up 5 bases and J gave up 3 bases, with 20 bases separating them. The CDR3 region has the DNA TGTGCCAGCAGTCCCCTTTGGGGGGATCTTAACTACGAGCAGTACTTC. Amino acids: CASSPLWGDLNYEQYF.

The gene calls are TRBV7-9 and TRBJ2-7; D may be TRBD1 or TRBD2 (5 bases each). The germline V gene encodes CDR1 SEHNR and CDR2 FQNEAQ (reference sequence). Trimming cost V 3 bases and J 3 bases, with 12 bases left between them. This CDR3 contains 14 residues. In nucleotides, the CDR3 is TGTGCCAGCAGCTTGGAGGACACACTCTACGAGCAGTACTTC. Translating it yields CASSLEDTLYEQYF.

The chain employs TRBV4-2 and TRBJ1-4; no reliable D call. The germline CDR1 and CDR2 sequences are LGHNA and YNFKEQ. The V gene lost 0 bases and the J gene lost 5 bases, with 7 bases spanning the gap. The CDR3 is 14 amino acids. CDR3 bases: TGTGCCAGCAGCCAAGACGGGTTGAATGAAAAACTGTTTTTT. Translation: CASSQDGLNEKLFF.

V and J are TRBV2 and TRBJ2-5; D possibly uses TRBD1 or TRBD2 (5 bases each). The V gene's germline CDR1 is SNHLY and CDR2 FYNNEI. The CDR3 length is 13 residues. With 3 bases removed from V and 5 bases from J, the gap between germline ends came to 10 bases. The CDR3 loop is CASSEGDEETQYF. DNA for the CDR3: TGTGCCAGCAGTGAGGGGGACGAGGAGACCCAGTACTTC.

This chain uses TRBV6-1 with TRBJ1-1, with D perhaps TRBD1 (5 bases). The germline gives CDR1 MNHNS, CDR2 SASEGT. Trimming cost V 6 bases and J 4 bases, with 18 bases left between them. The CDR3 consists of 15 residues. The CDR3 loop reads CASRAQGQAGTEAFF. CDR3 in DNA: TGTGCCAGCAGGGCTCAGGGCCAGGCGGGCACTGAAGCTTTCTTT.

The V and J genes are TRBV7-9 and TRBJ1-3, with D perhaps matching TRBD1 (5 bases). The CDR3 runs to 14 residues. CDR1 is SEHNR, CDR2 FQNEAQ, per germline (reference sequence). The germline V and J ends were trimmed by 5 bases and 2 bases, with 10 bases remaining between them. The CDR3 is CASSPGMPGNTIYF. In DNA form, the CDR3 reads TGTGCCAGCAGCCCAGGGATGCCTGGAAACACCATATATTTT. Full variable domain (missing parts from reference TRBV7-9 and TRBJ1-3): DTGVSQNPRHKITKRGQNVTFRCDPISEHNRLYWYRQTLGQGPEFLTYFQNEAQLEKSRLLSDRFSAERPKGSFSTLEIQRTEQGDSAMYLCASSPGMPGNTIYFGEGSWLTVV.

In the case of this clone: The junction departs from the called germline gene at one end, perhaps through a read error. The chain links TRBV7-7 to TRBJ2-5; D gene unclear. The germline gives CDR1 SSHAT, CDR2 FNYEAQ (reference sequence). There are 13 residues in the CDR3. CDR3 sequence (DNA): TGTGCTAGCAGCTTAGAATTGGGGGAGACCCAGTACTTC. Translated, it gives CASSLELGETQYF.

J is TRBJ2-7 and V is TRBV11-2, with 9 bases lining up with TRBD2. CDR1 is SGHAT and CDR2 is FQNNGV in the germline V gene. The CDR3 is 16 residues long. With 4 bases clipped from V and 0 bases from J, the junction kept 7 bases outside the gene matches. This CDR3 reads CASSSPAGGSSYEQYF. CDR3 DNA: TGTGCCAGCAGCTCCCCTGCGGGAGGGAGCTCCTACGAGCAGTACTTC.

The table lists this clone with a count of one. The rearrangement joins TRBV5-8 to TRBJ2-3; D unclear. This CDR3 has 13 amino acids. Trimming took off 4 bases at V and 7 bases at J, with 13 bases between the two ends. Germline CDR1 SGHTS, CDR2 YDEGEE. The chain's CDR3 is CASSLTIRNTQYF. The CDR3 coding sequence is TGTGCCAGCAGCCTCACCATTCGAAATACGCAGTATTTT.